Listed below are T cell receptor beta chains from one sample, sequenced in a study of T cells in Graves' hyperthyroidism and ophthalmopathy. Each CDR3 protein is one row after TCRdb ran MiXCR on the multiplex PCR reads. The data hold some 720,000 distinct CDR3 sequences, with over 15% observed a single time. Sequencing used blood. The source of these receptors is a man between 18 and 35 years old with Graves' hyperthyroidism. The CDR3 runs from the conserved cysteine through the conserved F or W. The D gene is left open where the match is weak. Rows give clone size only sometimes, using once, few, many, or a class for an expanded clone.

-,TRBV20-1,TRBJ2-2,TRBD2,CSASIAGGPGTGELFF,TGCAGTGCTAGCATAGCGGGAGGGCCGGGTACCGGGGAGCTGTTTTTT
few,TRBV27,TRBJ2-1,TRBD1,CASSLAPAGGNLHEQFF,TGTGCCAGCAGTCTGGCCCCGGCAGGGGGCAATCTCCATGAGCAGTTCTTC
few,TRBV29-1,TRBJ2-1,-,CSVEGRQLHNGQFF,TGCAGCGTTGAAGGCAGGCAACTTCACAATGGGCAGTTCTTC
many,TRBV28,TRBJ2-7,-,CASSLSGDGMYEQYF,TGTGCCAGCAGTTTATCTGGAGACGGTATGTACGAGCAGTACTTC
many,TRBV5-1,TRBJ2-2,-,CASSLVEGSTGELFF,TGCGCCAGCAGCTTGGTGGAAGGAAGCACCGGGGAGCTGTTTTTT
-,TRBV4-2,TRBJ2-3,TRBD2,CASSLTLAGVTDTQYF,TGTGCCAGCAGCCTGACCCTAGCGGGAGTTACGGATACGCAGTATTTT
few,TRBV10-3,TRBJ2-3,-,CASSSRNTDTQYF,TGTGCCAGCTCCAGCAGGAATACAGATACGCAGTATTTT
many,TRBV28,TRBJ2-5,-,CASSPTGGDQMGTQYF,TGTGCCAGCAGCCCCACTGGAGGAGACCAAATGGGGACCCAGTACTTC
many,TRBV20-1,TRBJ2-1,TRBD1,CSASLDRGGNEQFF,TGCAGTGCTAGTCTGGACAGGGGCGGCAATGAGCAGTTCTTC
many,TRBV11-2,TRBJ2-5,TRBD2,CASSRTSGRGETQYF,TGTGCCAGCAGCCGGACTAGCGGGAGGGGGGAGACCCAGTACTTC
few,TRBV11-3,TRBJ2-7,TRBD1,CASSLTGTGDYEQYF,TGTGCCAGCAGCTTAACGGGGACAGGGGACTACGAGCAGTACTTC
many,TRBV3-1,TRBJ2-7,-,CASSQGTDSYEQYF,TGTGCCAGCAGCCAAGGGACGGACTCCTACGAGCAGTACTTC
few,TRBV6-5,TRBJ2-7,TRBD1,CASSYTGDRELTYEQYF,TGTGCCAGCAGTTACACCGGGGACAGGGAGTTAACCTACGAGCAGTACTTC
many,TRBV10-3,TRBJ2-1,TRBD2,CAISEAASGTLGNEQFF,TGTGCCATCAGTGAGGCGGCTAGCGGGACCCTCGGCAATGAGCAGTTCTTC
-,TRBV2,TRBJ2-7,-,CASMKDSLSYEQYF,TGTGCCAGCATGAAGGACAGTCTTTCCTACGAGCAGTACTTC
many,TRBV29-1,TRBJ1-1,-,CSVGAENTEAFF,TGCAGCGTTGGGGCAGAGAACACTGAAGCTTTCTTT
-,TRBV10-3,TRBJ1-4,TRBD1,CATQPGQNEKLFF,TGTGCCACCCAACCGGGACAGAATGAAAAACTGTTTTTT
many,TRBV2,TRBJ2-1,-,CASSDGVREQFF,TGTGCCAGCAGTGATGGGGTGAGGGAGCAGTTCTTC
-,TRBV20-1,TRBJ2-1,TRBD2,CSAPRPLAGGSEQFF,TGCAGTGCACCGAGACCACTAGCGGGAGGAAGTGAGCAGTTCTTC
-,TRBV15,TRBJ1-5,-,CATSGVNQPQHF,TGTGCCACCAGCGGCGTAAATCAGCCCCAGCATTTT
-,TRBV27,TRBJ2-5,-,CASSRAENSWETRYF,TGTGCCAGCAGTCGAGCAGAAAACTCTTGGGAGACCCGGTACTTC
-,TRBV6-5,TRBJ2-7,-,CASSLTRGGQYF,TGTGCCAGCAGTTTGACCAGGGGCGGGCAGTACTTC
-,TRBV9,TRBJ2-3,TRBD2,CASSAPLAGSTDTQYF,TGTGCCAGCAGCGCGCCACTAGCGGGAAGCACAGATACGCAGTATTTT
many,TRBV7-2,TRBJ2-1,TRBD1,CASSLGTDYNEQFF,TGTGCCAGCAGCCTCGGGACAGACTACAATGAGCAGTTCTTC
-,TRBV24-1,TRBJ2-3,-,CAAGVSDTQYF,TGTGCCGCCGGGGTTTCGGATACGCAGTATTTT
many,TRBV30,TRBJ2-2,-,CAWLGTGELFF,TGTGCCTGGCTAGGGACCGGGGAGCTGTTTTTT
few,TRBV3-1,TRBJ1-6,-,CASSPGGEHGSPLHF,TGTGCCAGCAGCCCCGGGGGAGAACACGGCTCACCCCTCCACTTT
-,TRBV6-2/TRBV6-3,TRBJ1-1,-,CASSYIGGSTEAFF,TGTGCCAGCAGTTACATCGGGGGGAGCACTGAAGCTTTCTTT
-,TRBV19,TRBJ1-5,-,CASSIIGGGNQPQHF,TGTGCCAGTAGTATAATTGGAGGGGGCAATCAGCCCCAGCATTTT
many,TRBV2,TRBJ2-1,TRBD2,CASWGLAGHNEQFF,TGTGCCAGCTGGGGACTAGCGGGGCACAATGAGCAGTTCTTC
many,TRBV12-3/TRBV12-4,TRBJ2-7,-,CASSLRTLLEQYF,TGTGCCAGCAGTCTTCGGACACTCTTGGAGCAGTACTTC
many,TRBV6-1,TRBJ2-1,TRBD2,CASQLAGGTYNEQFF,TGTGCCAGCCAATTAGCGGGAGGGACTTACAATGAGCAGTTCTTC
many,TRBV2,TRBJ2-2,-,CASSPLVAGGELFF,TGTGCCAGCAGTCCACTAGTGGCTGGCGGGGAGCTGTTTTTT
many,TRBV12-3/TRBV12-4,TRBJ2-7,-,CASSLWRLGDEQYF,TGTGCCAGCAGTTTATGGCGGCTGGGGGACGAGCAGTACTTC
many,TRBV28,TRBJ2-7,TRBD2,CASSLAGTSASYEQYF,TGTGCCAGCAGTTTGGCCGGGACTAGCGCCTCCTACGAGCAGTACTTC
few,TRBV18,TRBJ1-1,-,CASSPQYKGMNTEAFF,TGTGCCAGCTCACCGCAATATAAGGGGATGAACACTGAAGCTTTCTTT
-,TRBV7-3,TRBJ2-3,-,CASSTLGLTTDTQYF,TGTGCCAGCAGTACGTTAGGACTCACCACAGATACGCAGTATTTT
few,TRBV29-1,TRBJ2-7,TRBD2,CSARPSGRASSYEQYF,TGCAGCGCTCGTCCTAGCGGGAGGGCTAGCTCCTACGAGCAGTACTTC
few,TRBV3-1,TRBJ2-7,TRBD1,CASSQGAGGWYEQYF,TGTGCCAGCAGCCAAGGGGCAGGGGGTTGGTACGAGCAGTACTTC
-,TRBV7-2,TRBJ2-7,TRBD2,CASSDGLAVGVSYEQYF,TGTGCCAGCAGCGACGGACTAGCGGTCGGGGTCTCCTACGAGCAGTACTTC
many,TRBV28,TRBJ2-1,TRBD2,CASSSPGLADSYNEQFF,TGTGCCAGCAGTTCTCCGGGACTAGCGGACTCCTACAATGAGCAGTTCTTC
many,TRBV18,TRBJ2-3,-,CASSPPSTQRDTQYF,TGTGCCAGCTCACCACCGAGTACACAAAGAGATACGCAGTATTTT
-,TRBV5-6,TRBJ2-1,TRBD2,CASSLEASGAREQFF,TGTGCCAGCAGCTTGGAGGCTAGCGGGGCAAGGGAGCAGTTCTTC
-,TRBV6-7,TRBJ2-7,TRBD2,CASSTRTSGRLTYEQYF,TGTGCCAGCAGTACCCGGACTAGCGGGAGGTTAACCTACGAGCAGTACTTC
once,TRBV20-1,TRBJ2-7,TRBD2,CSAPGLAGGLSYEQYF,TGCAGTGCTCCTGGACTAGCGGGAGGCCTCTCCTACGAGCAGTACTTC
-,TRBV7-9,TRBJ2-3,-,CASSPALGRGTDTQYF,TGTGCCAGCAGCCCGGCTCTTGGCAGGGGCACAGATACGCAGTATTTT
-,TRBV30,TRBJ1-1,TRBD1,CAGYRGSLLNTEAFF,TGTGCCGGCTACAGGGGAAGCCTCCTGAACACTGAAGCTTTCTTT
many,TRBV20-1,TRBJ2-3,TRBD2,CSARELAGVTDTQYF,TGCAGTGCTAGAGAGCTAGCGGGAGTCACAGATACGCAGTATTTT
few,TRBV12-3/TRBV12-4,TRBJ2-5,-,CASRPQGEETQYF,TGTGCCAGCAGGCCTCAGGGTGAAGAGACCCAGTACTTC
-,TRBV6-5,TRBJ1-1,-,CASSYFQENTEAFF,TGTGCCAGCAGTTACTTTCAGGAGAACACTGAAGCTTTCTTT